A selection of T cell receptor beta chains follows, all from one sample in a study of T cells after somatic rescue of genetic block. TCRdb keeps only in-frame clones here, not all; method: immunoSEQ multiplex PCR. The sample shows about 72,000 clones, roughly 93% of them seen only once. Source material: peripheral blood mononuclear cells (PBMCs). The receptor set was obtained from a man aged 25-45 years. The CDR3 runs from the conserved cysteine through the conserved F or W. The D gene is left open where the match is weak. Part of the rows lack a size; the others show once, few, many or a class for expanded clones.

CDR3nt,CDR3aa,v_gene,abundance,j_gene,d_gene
TGTGCCAGCAGTGACCCAAAACAGGGAAATCAGCCCCAGCATTTT,CASSDPKQGNQPQHF,TRBV6-4,NA,TRBJ1-5,NA
TGCGCCAGCAGCCAAGATGGGACAACAAGACCTTACAATGAGCAGTTCTTC,CASSQDGTTRPYNEQFF,TRBV4-3,NA,TRBJ2-1,NA
TGTGCCAGCAGGGGGAGGGGCACTGAAGCTTTCTTT,CASRGRGTEAFF,TRBV7-8,NA,TRBJ1-1,NA
TGTGCCAGCAGTCCCGGGACAGGGGTCCCCGAGCAGTACTTC,CASSPGTGVPEQYF,TRBV6-1,NA,TRBJ2-7,TRBD1
TGTGCCAGCAGCTTAGCGGAGGGTAGCACAGATACGCAGTATTTT,CASSLAEGSTDTQYF,TRBV7-2,NA,TRBJ2-3,NA
TGCGCCAGCAGCCAAGATCGCCAGAGGCAGCCCCAGCATTTT,CASSQDRQRQPQHF,TRBV4-1,NA,TRBJ1-5,NA
TGCGCCAGCAGCCTCCAGACTAGCGGGGGAGAGTACCAAGAGACCCAGTACTTC,CASSLQTSGGEYQETQYF,TRBV5-1,NA,TRBJ2-5,TRBD2
TGCGCCAGCAGCCACGATGGACAGTCCTACGAGCAGTACTTC,CASSHDGQSYEQYF,TRBV4-3,NA,TRBJ2-7,NA
TGTGCCAGCTCCCCGCAGGGGCAGTCCTACAATGAGCAGTTCTTC,CASSPQGQSYNEQFF,TRBV6-6,NA,TRBJ2-1,NA
TGTGCCAGCAGTGACTTCCAAAAGCCCCAGCATTTT,CASSDFQKPQHF,TRBV6-1,NA,TRBJ1-5,NA
TGTGCCTGGGGTTACAACACTGAAGCTTTCTTT,CAWGYNTEAFF,TRBV2,NA,TRBJ1-1,NA
TGTGCCAGCAGCGTGACTAGCGGGGTGGCCTACAATGAGCAGTTCTTC,CASSVTSGVAYNEQFF,TRBV9,once,TRBJ2-1,TRBD2
TGTGCCAGCACGACAGGGGTCAATCAGCCCCAGCATTTT,CASTTGVNQPQHF,TRBV18,once,TRBJ1-5,TRBD1
TGTGCCAGCAGGGCTAGGAGGGGGCAGGGCGGAAACACCATATATTTT,CASRARRGQGGNTIYF,TRBV14,NA,TRBJ1-3,TRBD1
TGTGCCAGCAGCTTACTAGACTACGAGCAGTACTTC,CASSLLDYEQYF,TRBV7-2,NA,TRBJ2-7,NA
TGTGCCAGCAGTTTTGGCGGTAGCCTAGGGGAGCTGTTTTTT,CASSFGGSLGELFF,TRBV27,NA,TRBJ2-2,NA
TGTGCTAGCAGCTTAGCCATTAACTATGGCTACACCTTC,CASSLAINYGYTF,TRBV7-7,NA,TRBJ1-2,NA
TGCGCCAGCTACAAACAGGGGATTGAGGCTGAAGCTTTCTTT,CASYKQGIEAEAFF,TRBV5-1,NA,TRBJ1-1,TRBD1
TGTGCCAGCAGAAAGACACCGAACACTGAAGCTTTCTTT,CASRKTPNTEAFF,TRBV5-5,once,TRBJ1-1,NA
TGCGCCAGCAGCCTTCCGGTTGATACGCAGTATTTT,CASSLPVDTQYF,TRBV4-1,once,TRBJ2-3,NA
TGTGCCAGCAGCCCGGGGTTTGGGGCGACCGGGGAGCTGTTTTTT,CASSPGFGATGELFF,TRBV5-5,NA,TRBJ2-2,NA
TGTGCCTGGAGTGTATATGGTGGGAGCACAGATACGCAGTATTTT,CAWSVYGGSTDTQYF,TRBV30,NA,TRBJ2-3,NA
TGTGCCAGCAGCCCGCCGGGAGCCCAGGGGAACGAGCAGTACTTC,CASSPPGAQGNEQYF,TRBV7-9,NA,TRBJ2-7,NA
TGTGCCAGCGGCCCGGACAGGGAGAACACTGAAGCTTTCTTT,CASGPDRENTEAFF,TRBV28,NA,TRBJ1-1,TRBD1
TGTGCCAGCAGCTTAGTAGGCCAGCCGAACACCATATATTTT,CASSLVGQPNTIYF,TRBV7-6,NA,TRBJ1-3,NA
TGTGCCAGCAGCGCGTCCGGTCAGCCCCAGCATTTT,CASSASGQPQHF,TRBV11-2,once,TRBJ1-5,NA
TGCGCCAGCAGAGGACCGGGGCAGGGGGAAGCAGATACGCAGTATTTT,CASRGPGQGEADTQYF,TRBV5-1,NA,TRBJ2-3,TRBD1
TGTGCCAGCAGCGGGGGGACTAGCGGCACAGATACGCAGTATTTT,CASSGGTSGTDTQYF,TRBV9,once,TRBJ2-3,TRBD2
TGTGCCAGCAGCTTAGTGGGGCTAGCGGGATCAAGCGAGCAGTACTTC,CASSLVGLAGSSEQYF,TRBV9,NA,TRBJ2-7,TRBD2
TGTGCCAGCAGGATGACAGGTGAAGAGACCCAGTACTTC,CASRMTGEETQYF,TRBV2,NA,TRBJ2-5,NA
TGTGCCAGCAGCCAAGAGCAGGCGGGTCAGCCCCAGCATTTT,CASSQEQAGQPQHF,TRBV4-2,NA,TRBJ1-5,NA
TGTGCCATCAGCTTAGATATTGGGAACAATGAGCAGTTCTTC,CAISLDIGNNEQFF,TRBV10-3,NA,TRBJ2-1,NA
TGTGCCAGCGGCGGAGACAGGTTAAACTATGGCTACACCTTC,CASGGDRLNYGYTF,TRBV4-2,NA,TRBJ1-2,NA
TGTGCCAGCAGCCAAGAAGGGACTAGCGGGAGCTCCTACAATGAGCAGTTCTTC,CASSQEGTSGSSYNEQFF,TRBV4-2,NA,TRBJ2-1,TRBD2
TGTGCCAGTAGTAGCACAGGGGGCTCATACGAGCAGTACTTC,CASSSTGGSYEQYF,TRBV19,NA,TRBJ2-7,TRBD1
TGTGCCAGCAGCTTCCCCCGGGACAGGGGTTCCTACGAGCAGTACTTC,CASSFPRDRGSYEQYF,TRBV7-8,NA,TRBJ2-7,TRBD1
TGTGCCAGCAGCTTAGCGGGGGGGGCGAGGCGGACGACCGGGGAGCTGTTTTTT,CASSLAGGARRTTGELFF,TRBV7-6,NA,TRBJ2-2,NA
TGTGCCAGCAGGCTTCGACTAGCCTCAGATACGCAGTATTTT,CASRLRLASDTQYF,TRBV5-5,NA,TRBJ2-3,TRBD2
TGTGCCAGCAGCTTGAAAGGGACTACCGACGAGCAGTACTTC,CASSLKGTTDEQYF,TRBV5-5,NA,TRBJ2-7,TRBD2
TGTGCCAGCAGCAAAGGGACCCTGTGCCTCAATCAGCCCCAGCATTTT,CASSKGTLCLNQPQHF,TRBV21-1,NA,TRBJ1-5,NA
TGTGCCAGCAGCTTGGCTAACACTGAAGCTTTCTTT,CASSLANTEAFF,TRBV5-4,once,TRBJ1-1,NA
TGTGCCAGCAGTCGAAAACGGACAGCGTACAATGAGCAGTTCTTC,CASSRKRTAYNEQFF,TRBV6-5,NA,TRBJ2-1,NA
TGTGCCAGCAGCGCCCGAAGGGGGCCTAGGGGCGGGGAGCTGTTTTTT,CASSARRGPRGGELFF,TRBV9,NA,TRBJ2-2,TRBD1
TGTGCCAGCAGTCGTCCGGGACAGCTCTACGAGCAGTACTTC,CASSRPGQLYEQYF,TRBV28,once,TRBJ2-7,TRBD1
TGTGCCAGCAGCTTTGGGACAGGCCAGTCGAATCAGCCCCAGCATTTT,CASSFGTGQSNQPQHF,TRBV5-6,NA,TRBJ1-5,TRBD1
TGTGCCAGCAGCCAACTAAGCTCCAGAACAGATACGCAGTATTTT,CASSQLSSRTDTQYF,TRBV7-9,NA,TRBJ2-3,NA